Sequencing of this TCR beta chain was carried out in a study of T cells after yellow fever vaccination. Study-wide results and caveats: Sorted repertoires could include abundant contaminating clonotypes from bulk cells. Reappearance after the booster was observed for most primary-vaccination clones (96% CD4, over 75% CD8). The secondary response was weaker but peaked faster, day 5 versus 15.

In its sample, this clonotype was seen a few times. Its cognate antigen is unknown. Each CDR3 protein is one row after TCRdb ran MiXCR on the 5' RACE reads. The repertoire holds about 330,000 distinct CDR3 sequences, about 6.6% seen once, with 15% to 20% in the top ten. The CDR3 has 13 amino acids. Germline V CDR1 and CDR2: SGHTA, FQGTGA. The germline V and J ends were trimmed by 8 bases and 4 bases, with 14 bases remaining between them. The TCR originated in a man between 18 and 29 years old who received the YFV17D yellow fever vaccine. The source material was PBMCs, sampled about 41 days after the first yellow fever vaccination. The chain is built from TRBV7-3 and TRBJ2-5; a possible D gene is TRBD2 (6 bases). The DNA of the CDR3 is TGTGCCAGCGGGCGGGGATCCGGAGAGACCCAGTACTTC. This encodes CASGRGSGETQYF.